Following are 29 T cell receptor beta chains from one sample sequenced in a study of cytomegalovirus exposure and HLA in healthy donors (dated by TCRdb to 2016 to 2017). Libraries came from the immunoSEQ multiplex PCR assay. For the multiplex PCR, a mixture combining 60 forward primers for TCR Vbeta segments and 13 reverse primers for TCR Jbeta segments was used. Drawn from immuneACCESS, this table holds only the in-frame rearrangements with V and J called that TCRdb kept. Clones are partly lost; checked studies trace under half to an unresolved V gene and leave the rest unexplained. This sample is represented by over 200,000 clones; around 89% of them were singletons. The ten largest account for roughly 1% of the sample. The source material was PBMCs. All receptors derive from a woman younger than 30 in good health and CMV-seronegative.

This sequence joins TRBV19 and TRBJ1-2; tentatively, D is TRBD1 (6 bases). The CDR3 extends over 14 amino acids. Germline values: CDR1 LNHDA, CDR2 SQIVND (reference sequence). The V and J ends lost 3 bases and 4 bases respectively, with 12 bases between them. CDR3: CASSMSDRTYGYTF. CDR3 sequence (DNA): TGTGCCAGTAGTATGTCCGACAGGACCTATGGCTACACCTTC. Looking up the rest from reference TRBV19 and TRBJ1-2 gives the full variable domain: DGGITQSPKYLFRKEGQNVTLSCEQNLNHDAMYWYRQDPGQGLRLIYYSQIVNDFQKGDIAEGYSVSREKKESFPLTVTSAQKNPTAFYLCASSMSDRTYGYTFGSGTRLTVV.

This sequence joins TRBV5-6 and TRBJ2-7; 7 nucleotides line up with TRBD2. This CDR3 comprises 16 residues. Germline CDR1 reads SGHDT; CDR2 reads YYEEEE. Trimming took 1 base from V and 4 from J; bases not matched to a gene: 11. CDR3 sequence (DNA): TGTGCCAGCAGCTTGTTACTAACGTCTAGCGGTTACGAGCAGTACTTC. Protein sequence: CASSLLLTSSGYEQYF.

The chain has TRBV6-1 and TRBJ1-1, with D possibly TRBD1 on 6 matching bases. V was pared by 6 bases and J by 8 bases, with 19 bases between. In germline, CDR1 is MNHNS, CDR2 SASEGT. The CDR3 has 14 amino acids. CDR3: CASRLSFDRREAFF. DNA of the CDR3: TGTGCCAGCAGACTATCATTCGACAGGCGGGAAGCTTTCTTT.

This sequence joins TRBV11-3 and TRBJ2-2; TRBD2 matches 7 bases. The length of the CDR3 is 17 residues. With 5 bases clipped from V and 0 bases from J, the junction kept 9 bases outside the gene matches. Germline CDR1 and CDR2: SGHNT and YENEEA. The CDR3 nucleotides are TGTGCCAGCAGCCTACTCCCCGGGACTACGAACACCGGGGAGCTGTTTTTT. Amino acids: CASSLLPGTTNTGELFF. Supplemented by reference TRBV11-3 and TRBJ2-2, the full variable domain reads EAGVVQSPRYKIIEKKQPVAFWCNPISGHNTLYWYLQNLGQGPELLIRYENEEAVDDSQLPKDRFSAERLKGVDSTLKIQPAELGDSAVYLCASSLLPGTTNTGELFFGEGSRLTVL.

The V gene is TRBV6-6, the J gene TRBJ1-2; D call uncertain. Trimming shortened V by 5 bases and J by 2 bases, and 12 bases separated the two germline ends. Germline-derived CDR1 and CDR2 are MNHNY and SVGAGI (reference sequence). The CDR3 totals 14 residues. CDR3 residues: CASSTQARNYGYTF. CDR3 in DNA: TGTGCCAGCAGTACTCAGGCGCGCAACTATGGCTACACCTTC.

The gene calls are TRBV19 and TRBJ1-2, with 7 bases lining up with TRBD1. The CDR3 covers 17 residues. With V trimmed by 3 bases and J by 0 bases, 10 bases remained unmatched. Germline CDR1 LNHDA, CDR2 SQIVND (reference sequence). The DNA for the CDR3 is TGTGCCAGTAGTATTGGGGACAGACTCCTAGCTAACTATGGCTACACCTTC. Translation: CASSIGDRLLANYGYTF. Complete variable domain (other parts from reference TRBV19 and TRBJ1-2): DGGITQSPKYLFRKEGQNVTLSCEQNLNHDAMYWYRQDPGQGLRLIYYSQIVNDFQKGDIAEGYSVSREKKESFPLTVTSAQKNPTAFYLCASSIGDRLLANYGYTFGSGTRLTVV.

The gene calls are TRBV29-1 and TRBJ2-1; TRBD1 agrees at 8 bases. This CDR3 is built from 13 residues. Germline values: CDR1 SQVTM, CDR2 ANQGSEA. With V trimmed by 5 bases and J by 4 bases, 4 bases remained unmatched. This chain's CDR3 is CSVSRGRYNEQFF. CDR3 coding DNA: TGCAGCGTTTCCAGGGGGCGATACAATGAGCAGTTCTTC.

The rearrangement joins TRBV25-1 to TRBJ2-1; maybe TRBD1 (6 bases). Trimming stripped 1 base from V and 3 bases from J, with 10 bases between. Germline CDR1 and CDR2: MGHDK and SYGVNS. The CDR3 loop spans 15 amino acids. This chain's CDR3 is CASSESARGYNEQFF. CDR3 sequence (DNA): TGTGCCAGCAGTGAATCGGCCAGGGGCTACAATGAGCAGTTCTTC.

This clone occurred a few times. The chain couples TRBV7-8 to TRBJ2-1; 7 positions match TRBD2. The V segment lost 5 bases and the J segment 9 bases; nucleotides outside the gene matches: 10. The germline gives CDR1 SGHVS, CDR2 FQNEAQ. CDR3 length: 14 amino acids. The CDR3 bases are TGTGCCAGCAGCCCCCGGACTAGTACAACTGAGCAGTTCTTC. Translating it yields CASSPRTSTTEQFF.

The chain uses TRBV6-5 and TRBJ2-1; TRBD1 matches at 8 bases. Germline assignment: CDR1 MNHEY and CDR2 SVGAGI. Unmatched junction bases numbered 3, after V lost 2 bases and J lost 3 bases. The CDR3 loop spans 15 amino acids. The CDR3 DNA sequence: TGTGCCAGCAGTTACGAGGGACAGGTCTACAATGAGCAGTTCTTC. As protein: CASSYEGQVYNEQFF.

V usage is TRBV11-2 and J usage is TRBJ2-7; 8 positions match TRBD2. This CDR3 spans 15 amino acids. Trimming cost V 3 bases and J 3 bases; bases outside gene matches: 7. CDR1 is SGHAT, CDR2 FQNNGV, per germline. CDR3 sequence reads: CASSLILAERYEQYF. CDR3 sequence (DNA): TGTGCCAGCAGCTTGATACTAGCGGAGCGCTACGAGCAGTACTTC.

This CDR3 reads CATSRGGTVSYEQYF. Written as DNA, the CDR3 is TGTGCCACCAGCAGGGGCGGGACAGTCTCCTACGAGCAGTACTTC. This chain links TRBV15 with TRBJ2-5, with D perhaps matching TRBD1 (7 bases). The DNA end favors TRBJ2-7, so the J call may be wrong. The CDR3 is 15 amino acids. The germline CDR1 and CDR2 sequences are LNHNV and YYDKDF (reference sequence).

CDR3 loop: CASSLAGGKPYEQYF. The DNA of the CDR3 is TGTGCCAGCAGCTTAGCCGGGGGGAAGCCCTACGAGCAGTACTTC. The J gene is TRBJ2-7, the V gene TRBV7-6; 7 bases match TRBD2. Germline CDR1 is SGHVS and CDR2 is FNYEAQ. The ends lost 0 bases at V and 2 bases at J; junction bases unmatched: 4. CDR3 length: 15 amino acids.

The V and J genes are TRBV19 and TRBJ2-2; no firm D call. Trimming left V 5 bases short and J 5 bases short, with 9 bases between. Germline CDR1 LNHDA, CDR2 SQIVND (reference sequence). CDR3 length: 13 residues. Here the CDR3 reads CASSPRGTGELFF. The CDR3 bases are TGTGCCAGTAGTCCACGAGGTACCGGGGAGCTGTTTTTT.

The chain joins TRBV18 to TRBJ2-2, with 8 nucleotides matching TRBD2. Germline CDR1 KGHSH, CDR2 LQKENI. V shed 4 bases, J shed 4 bases, and the junction held 8 bases outside the gene matches. This CDR3 is 16 amino acids long. The chain's CDR3 is CASSLSGTSPTGELFF. The CDR3 coding sequence is TGTGCCAGCTCACTCTCCGGGACTAGTCCCACCGGGGAGCTGTTTTTT.

The chain couples TRBV5-5 to TRBJ1-2; the D gene is possibly TRBD1 (6 bases). With 0 bases removed from V and 3 bases from J, the gap between germline ends came to 15 bases. The CDR3 runs to 16 residues. Per the germline V gene, CDR1 is SGHKS and CDR2 is YYEKEE (reference sequence). The CDR3 DNA sequence: TGTGCCAGCAGCTTGGTACGGGCAGGGGCGGACTATGGCTACACCTTC. Amino acids: CASSLVRAGADYGYTF.

V is TRBV4-2 and J is TRBJ2-2, with 9 positions matching TRBD2. Germline lookup yields CDR1 LGHNA and CDR2 YNFKEQ. V shed 2 bases and J 4 bases; nucleotides not matched to a gene: 5. The CDR3 sequence is 16 residues long. Here the CDR3 DNA reads TGTGCCAGCAGCCAAAATAGCGGGAGCGTCACCGGGGAGCTGTTTTTT. Its protein is CASSQNSGSVTGELFF.

The chain links TRBV13 to TRBJ2-7, with 11 bases matching TRBD2. This CDR3 spans 15 amino acids. Looked up from germline, CDR1 is PRHDT and CDR2 is FYEKMQ (reference sequence). The junction had 10 bases not matched to a gene; V was cut back by 5 bases and J by 7 bases. CDR3 DNA sequence: TGTGCCAGCAGCCACACCCCGCTAGCGGGGGGAGAGCAGTACTTC. Amino acids: CASSHTPLAGGEQYF.

This clone was observed a single time. This chain uses TRBV6-4 with TRBJ2-5; D ambiguous. Deletions cut 4 bases from V and 4 bases from J, with 10 bases between. Looked up from germline, CDR1 is MRHNA and CDR2 is SNTAGT. This CDR3 comprises 13 residues. CDR3 in DNA: TGTGCCAGCAGTGGCTCCCCCAGAGAGACCCAGTACTTC. This translates into CASSGSPRETQYF.

This chain connects TRBV30 to TRBJ1-2, with a possible D match to TRBD1 (5 bases). The germline V gene encodes CDR1 GTSNPN and CDR2 SVGIG (reference sequence). The V gene lost 0 bases and the J gene lost 4 bases, with 36 bases spanning the gap. The CDR3 sequence is 22 residues long. DNA for the CDR3: TGTGCCTGGAGTGTACGGGGAATCGCGGGGGACCCCGGGCCCTCCGCACGCTATGGCTACACCTTC. It is translated as CAWSVRGIAGDPGPSARYGYTF.

J is TRBJ2-3 and V is TRBV7-9; 9 bases fit TRBD1. CDR3 length: 15 amino acids. Germline V gene sequence: CDR1 SEHNR, CDR2 FQNEAQ (reference sequence). The trim removed 5 bases at V and 0 bases at J, leaving 3 bases unmatched. The CDR3 loop reads CASSRGQGSTDTQYF. CDR3 DNA sequence: TGTGCCAGCAGCCGAGGACAGGGGAGCACAGATACGCAGTATTTT.

The gene calls are TRBV5-4 and TRBJ2-5; D is ambiguous. Between the trimmed V and J ends, which lost 1 base and 2 bases, there was a span of 6 bases. From germline, CDR1 is SGHNT and CDR2 YYREEE (reference sequence). This CDR3 has 13 amino acids. CDR3 region: CASSLYLQETQYF. CDR3 DNA: TGTGCCAGCAGCTTGTACCTACAAGAGACCCAGTACTTC.

This chain links TRBV21-1 with TRBJ1-5; the listed D gene, TRBD1, was not tested against the DNA. TRBV21-1 is an annotated pseudogene. This CDR3 contains 14 residues. CDR3 coding DNA: TGTGCCAGCAGCAAAGAGACAGGGAATCAGCCCCAGCATTTT. This encodes CASSKETGNQPQHF.

The rearrangement uses TRBV19 and TRBJ1-1, with a tentative D call TRBD1 (5 bases). The CDR3 consists of 16 residues. Germline loops: CDR1 LNHDA, CDR2 SQIVND (reference sequence). With 7 bases removed from V and 3 bases from J, the gap between germline ends came to 21 bases. CDR3 in amino acids: CASNGGIRGKYTEAFF. The CDR3 nucleotides are TGTGCCAGTAATGGAGGGATTAGGGGAAAGTACACTGAAGCTTTCTTT.

This clone was picked up a small number of times. The rearrangement links TRBV5-5 to TRBJ1-2; the D is unclear. The CDR3 totals 16 residues. V was cut by 4 bases and J by 4 bases, with 20 bases left in between. The germline V gene has CDR1 SGHKS and CDR2 YYEKEE (reference sequence). The CDR3 bases are TGTGCCAGCAGCCCGAGGGAGAGGTATTCATCCTATGGCTACACCTTC. Its translation is CASSPRERYSSYGYTF.

The gene calls are TRBV7-3 and TRBJ1-1; tentatively, D is TRBD1 (5 bases). Trimming pared 2 bases from V and 1 base from J, leaving 5 bases between. Per the germline V gene, CDR1 is SGHTA and CDR2 is FQGTGA. This CDR3 has 13 residues. The CDR3 DNA reads TGTGCCAGCAGCTTAGACAGGAACACTGAAGCTTTCTTT. Its translation: CASSLDRNTEAFF.

V is TRBV19 and J is TRBJ1-6, with 7 bases matching TRBD1. From germline, CDR1 is LNHDA and CDR2 SQIVND (reference sequence). The V gene end was trimmed by 5 bases and the J gene end by 9 bases; junction bases not matched to a gene: 10. This CDR3 has 15 amino acids. Here the CDR3 reads CASSPGTARGSPLHF. CDR3 coding DNA: TGTGCCAGTAGTCCCGGGACAGCCCGAGGTTCACCCCTCCACTTT.

The CDR3 loop is CASSQPGQGNVTILGGTIYF. In nucleotides, the CDR3 is TGCGCCAGCAGTCAACCGGGACAGGGGAATGTAACAATCTTGGGTGGCACCATATATTTT. The gene calls are TRBV23-1 and TRBJ1-3; 10 nucleotides agree with TRBD1. TRBV23-1 is an ORF, and what it does is uncertain. J was trimmed by 9 bases and V by 2 bases; bases with no gene match: 22. This CDR3 comprises 20 residues.

DNA of the CDR3: TGTGCCATCAGTGAGGGGACTAGCGGGAACTCCTACGAGCAGTACTTC. This translates into CAISEGTSGNSYEQYF. J is TRBJ2-7 and V is TRBV10-3; the match to TRBD2 covers 13 bases. V lost 2 bases, J lost 0 bases, and 1 base stayed unmatched. Germline V gene data show CDR1 as ENHRY and CDR2 as SYGVKD. The length of the CDR3 is 16 residues.